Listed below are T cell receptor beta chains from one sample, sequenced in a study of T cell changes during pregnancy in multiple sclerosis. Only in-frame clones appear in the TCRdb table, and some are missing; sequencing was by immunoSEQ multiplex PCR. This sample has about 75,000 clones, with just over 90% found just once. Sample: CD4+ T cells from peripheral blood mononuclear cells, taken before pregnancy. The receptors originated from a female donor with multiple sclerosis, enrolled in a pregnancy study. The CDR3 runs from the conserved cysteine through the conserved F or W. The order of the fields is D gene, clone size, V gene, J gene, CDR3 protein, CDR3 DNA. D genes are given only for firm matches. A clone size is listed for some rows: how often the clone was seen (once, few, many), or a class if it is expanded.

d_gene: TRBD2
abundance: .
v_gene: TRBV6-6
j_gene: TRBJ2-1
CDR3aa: CASSPGLAYNEQFF
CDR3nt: TGTGCCAGCAGCCCCGGACTAGCGTACAATGAGCAGTTCTTC

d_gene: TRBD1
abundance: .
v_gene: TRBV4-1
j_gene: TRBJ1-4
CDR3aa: CASSPPQGASYNEKLFF
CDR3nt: TGCGCCAGCAGCCCCCCGCAGGGGGCAAGCTATAATGAAAAACTGTTTTTT

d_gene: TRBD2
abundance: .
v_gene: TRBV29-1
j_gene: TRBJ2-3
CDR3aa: CSVQGTSGFTDTQYF
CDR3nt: TGCAGCGTACAGGGGACTAGCGGATTCACAGATACGCAGTATTTT

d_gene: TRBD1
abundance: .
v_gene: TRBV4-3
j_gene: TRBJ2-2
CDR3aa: CASSGTVGGELFF
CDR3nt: TGCGCCAGCAGTGGGACAGTCGGCGGGGAGCTGTTTTTT

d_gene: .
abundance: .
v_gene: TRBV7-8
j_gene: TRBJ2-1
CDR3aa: CASSLKWTGSYNEQFF
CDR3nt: TGTGCCAGCAGCCTTAAATGGACTGGCTCCTACAATGAGCAGTTCTTC

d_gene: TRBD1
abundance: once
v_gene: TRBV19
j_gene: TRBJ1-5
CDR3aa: CASRKPGQGNQPQHF
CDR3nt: TGTGCCAGTAGAAAACCGGGACAGGGGAATCAGCCCCAGCATTTT

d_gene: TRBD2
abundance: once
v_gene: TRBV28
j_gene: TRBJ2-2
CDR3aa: CASMSAGAGTGELFF
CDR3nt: TGTGCCAGCATGTCGGCGGGAGCTGGGACCGGGGAGCTGTTTTTT

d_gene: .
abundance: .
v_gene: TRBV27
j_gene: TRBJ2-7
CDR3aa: CASSLRVRGEQYF
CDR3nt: TGTGCCAGCAGTTTAAGAGTTAGGGGCGAGCAGTACTTC

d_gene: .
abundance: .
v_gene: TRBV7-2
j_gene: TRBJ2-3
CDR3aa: CASSPKRDTQYF
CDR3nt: TGTGCCAGCAGCCCTAAGCGGGATACGCAGTATTTT

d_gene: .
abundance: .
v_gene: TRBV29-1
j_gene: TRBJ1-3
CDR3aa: CSVRGGSGNTIYF
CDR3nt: TGCAGCGTTAGGGGGGGATCTGGAAACACCATATATTTT

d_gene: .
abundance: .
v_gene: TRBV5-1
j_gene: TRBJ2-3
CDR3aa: CASSLGASTDTQYF
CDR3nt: TGCGCCAGCAGCTTGGGGGCTAGCACAGATACGCAGTATTTT

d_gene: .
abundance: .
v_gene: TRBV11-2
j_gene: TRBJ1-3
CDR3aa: CASSWNRQPSSGNTIYF
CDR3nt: TGTGCCAGCAGCTGGAATAGACAGCCCTCCTCTGGAAACACCATATATTTT

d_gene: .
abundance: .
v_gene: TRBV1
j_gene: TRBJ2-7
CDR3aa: CTSSPEGGRDIYEQYF
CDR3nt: TGCACCAGCAGCCCGGAGGGGGGGCGCGACATCTACGAGCAGTACTTC

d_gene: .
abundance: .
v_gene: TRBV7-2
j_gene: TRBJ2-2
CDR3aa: CASRRNRDWTNTGELFF
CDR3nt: TGTGCCAGCAGACGGAATCGGGACTGGACGAACACCGGGGAGCTGTTTTTT

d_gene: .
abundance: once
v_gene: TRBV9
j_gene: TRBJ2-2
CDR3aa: CASSPLFGELFF
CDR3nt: TGTGCCAGCAGCCCCCTCTTTGGGGAGCTGTTTTTT

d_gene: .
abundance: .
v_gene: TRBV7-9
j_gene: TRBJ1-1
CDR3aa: CASSSQGNTEAFF
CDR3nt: TGTGCCAGCAGCTCCCAGGGTAACACTGAAGCTTTCTTT

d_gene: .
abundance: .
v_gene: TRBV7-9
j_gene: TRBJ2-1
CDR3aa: CASSLISNEQFF
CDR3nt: TGTGCCAGCAGCTTAATTTCGAATGAGCAGTTCTTC

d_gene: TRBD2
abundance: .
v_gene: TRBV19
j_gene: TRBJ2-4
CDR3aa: CASSIGPLAGGIAKNIQYF
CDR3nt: TGTGCCAGTAGTATAGGTCCCCTAGCGGGGGGGATAGCCAAAAACATTCAGTACTTC

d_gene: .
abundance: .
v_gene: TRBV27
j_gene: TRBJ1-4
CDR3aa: CASSYPRGGTLTGPNEKLFF
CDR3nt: TGTGCCAGCAGTTACCCGCGGGGAGGCACCCTAACGGGACCTAATGAAAAACTGTTTTTT

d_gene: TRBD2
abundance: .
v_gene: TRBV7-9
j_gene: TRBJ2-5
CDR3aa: CASSPPRLADQETQYF
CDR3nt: TGTGCCAGCAGCCCACCTAGGCTAGCGGACCAAGAGACCCAGTACTTC

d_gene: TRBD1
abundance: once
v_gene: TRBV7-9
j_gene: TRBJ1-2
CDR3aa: CASSLPGTGAKYGYTF
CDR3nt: TGTGCCAGCAGCTTACCAGGGACAGGGGCCAAGTATGGCTACACCTTC

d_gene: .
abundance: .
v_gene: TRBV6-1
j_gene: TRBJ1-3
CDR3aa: CASSPRRAGNTIYF
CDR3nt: TGTGCCAGCAGTCCCCGCAGGGCTGGAAACACCATATATTTT

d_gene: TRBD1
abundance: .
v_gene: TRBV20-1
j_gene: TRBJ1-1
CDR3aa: CRATGTGAFF
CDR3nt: TGCAGGGCGACAGGGACGGGAGCTTTCTTT

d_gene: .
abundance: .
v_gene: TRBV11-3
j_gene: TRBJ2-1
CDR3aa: CASNQGGDYNEQFF
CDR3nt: TGTGCCAGCAACCAAGGGGGGGACTACAATGAGCAGTTCTTC

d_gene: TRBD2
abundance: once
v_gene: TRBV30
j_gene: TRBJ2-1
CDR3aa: CAWSVGAGVGNEQFF
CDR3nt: TGTGCCTGGAGTGTAGGAGCGGGGGTGGGCAATGAGCAGTTCTTC

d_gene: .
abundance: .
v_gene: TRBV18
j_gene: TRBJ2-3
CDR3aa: CASSPRIRGSTDTQYF
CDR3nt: TGTGCCAGCTCACCACGCATAAGGGGTAGCACAGATACGCAGTATTTT

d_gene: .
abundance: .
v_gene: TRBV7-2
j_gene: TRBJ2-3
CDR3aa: CASSLIYTDTQYF
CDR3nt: TGTGCCAGCAGCTTAATCTACACAGATACGCAGTATTTT

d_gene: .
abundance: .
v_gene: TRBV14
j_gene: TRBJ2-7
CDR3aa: CASSQDGWGWDTNYEQYF
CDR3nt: TGTGCCAGCAGCCAAGATGGGTGGGGTTGGGACACCAACTACGAGCAGTACTTC

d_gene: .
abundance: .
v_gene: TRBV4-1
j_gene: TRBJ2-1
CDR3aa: CASSLDSGSSYNEQFF
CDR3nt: TGCGCCAGCAGCCTAGATAGCGGAAGCTCCTACAATGAGCAGTTCTTC

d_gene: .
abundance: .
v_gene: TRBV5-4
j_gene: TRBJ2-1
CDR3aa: CASSFNSREQFF
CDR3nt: TGTGCCAGCAGCTTTAATTCGCGCGAGCAGTTCTTC

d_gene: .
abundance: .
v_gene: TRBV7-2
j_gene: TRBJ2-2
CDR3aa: CASSRDWMNTGELFF
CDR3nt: TGTGCCAGCAGCAGGGACTGGATGAACACCGGGGAGCTGTTTTTT